The 27 T cell receptor beta chains listed next were all sequenced from one sample in a study of T cell responses to AZD1222 COVID-19 vaccine. Only in-frame clones appear in the TCRdb table, and some are missing; sequencing was by immunoSEQ multiplex PCR. The sample carries 120,000 or so clones, 80% to 95% recorded once. Here the sequenced sample was peripheral blood, taken on day 0 of AZD1222 vaccination. These TCRs come from an adult in good health.

The chain carries TRBV12-3 or TRBV12-4 and TRBJ2-5; D gene uncertain. V lost 5 bases to trimming and J lost 5 bases, with 12 bases between them. The CDR3 runs 13 residues. This CDR3 is CASSLLRWETQYF. CDR3 DNA: TGTGCCAGCAGTCTCTTGCGGTGGGAGACCCAGTACTTC.

The rearrangement links TRBV4-1 to TRBJ1-1; 8 bases align to TRBD1. From germline, CDR1 is MGHRA and CDR2 YSYEKL. This CDR3 is 14 amino acids long. Losses at the gene ends were 4 bases for V and 4 bases for J; bases not matched to a gene: 5. The CDR3 reads CASSLGQGTTEAFF. In nucleotides, the CDR3 is TGCGCCAGCAGCCTTGGACAGGGTACCACTGAAGCTTTCTTT.

The V and J genes are TRBV2 and TRBJ1-5, with D unclear. V lost 6 bases, J lost 2 bases, and 11 bases lay in between. From germline, CDR1 is SNHLY and CDR2 FYNNEI. The CDR3 totals 14 residues. In nucleotides, the CDR3 is TGTGCCAGCAGGAGGCTTTCGGGCAATCAGCCCCAGCATTTT. This encodes CASRRLSGNQPQHF.

This chain uses TRBV5-1 with TRBJ1-2; TRBD1 might be the D (6 bases). CDR3 size: 14 residues. Germline assignment: CDR1 SGHRS and CDR2 YFSETQ. The V and J ends lost 0 bases and 6 bases respectively, with 12 bases between them. Here the CDR3 DNA reads TGCGCCAGCAGCTTGGAAACAGGGTCGGATGGCTACACCTTC. Its protein product is CASSLETGSDGYTF.

The V gene is TRBV7-9, the J gene TRBJ1-1; 8 positions match TRBD1. Unmatched junction bases numbered 9, after V lost 5 bases and J lost 1 base. Germline assignment: CDR1 SEHNR and CDR2 FQNEAQ (reference sequence). This CDR3 has 16 residues. In nucleotides, the CDR3 is TGTGCCAGCAGCCCCCGCCCCGGACAGGGGAACACTGAAGCTTTCTTT. Its protein is CASSPRPGQGNTEAFF. Looking up the rest from reference TRBV7-9 and TRBJ1-1 gives the full variable domain: DTGVSQNPRHKITKRGQNVTFRCDPISEHNRLYWYRQTLGQGPEFLTYFQNEAQLEKSRLLSDRFSAERPKGSFSTLEIQRTEQGDSAMYLCASSPRPGQGNTEAFFGQGTRLTVV.

The V and J genes are TRBV28 and TRBJ1-1, with 8 bases that match TRBD1. With 5 bases clipped from V and 5 bases from J, the junction kept 7 bases outside the gene matches. CDR1 and CDR2 from the germline V gene are MDHEN and SYDVKM. The length of the CDR3 is 14 residues. The CDR3 region has the DNA TGTGCCAGCAGTGATCAGGGGGCCTGGACTGAAGCTTTCTTT. Its protein is CASSDQGAWTEAFF. The full variable domain, its missing parts supplied by reference TRBV28 and TRBJ1-1, is DVKVTQSSRYLVKRTGEKVFLECVQDMDHENMFWYRQDPGLGLRLIYFSYDVKMKEKGDIPEGYSVSREKKERFSLILESASTNQTSMYLCASSDQGAWTEAFFGQGTRLTVV.

In this sample, this clone turned up once. This chain connects TRBV6-1 to TRBJ2-3, with unresolved D. V dropped 0 bases and J dropped 5 bases, with 6 bases sitting between them. The CDR3 spans 13 residues. From germline, CDR1 is MNHNS and CDR2 SASEGT. CDR3 residues: CASSEAPVDTQYF. In nucleotides, the CDR3 is TGTGCCAGCAGTGAAGCTCCGGTAGATACGCAGTATTTT.

The rearrangement uses TRBV7-3 and TRBJ2-3; D unresolved. This CDR3 region has 15 residues. Germline CDR1 SGHTA, CDR2 FQGTGA. V was shortened by 4 bases and J by 3 bases, with 14 bases between the two germline ends. The CDR3 DNA reads as TGTGCCAGCAGCTCCTACGCGGCCATAACAGATACGCAGTATTTT. Translated: CASSSYAAITDTQYF.

The chain is built from TRBV6-5 and TRBJ1-2, with 8 bases identical to TRBD1. Trimming removed 6 bases from V and 3 bases from J; junction bases left unmatched: 3. Germline values: CDR1 MNHEY, CDR2 SVGAGI. This CDR3 region has 13 residues. The chain's CDR3 is CASRAGGDYGYTF. The DNA for the CDR3 is TGTGCCAGCAGGGCAGGGGGCGACTATGGCTACACCTTC.

The chain links TRBV9 to TRBJ1-2; no clear D gene. Germline CDR1 SGDLS, CDR2 YYNGEE. Trimming took 0 bases from V and 2 from J, leaving 5 bases between them. CDR3 length equals 13 residues. The CDR3 bases are TGTGCCAGCAGCGTAGACGAGAACTATGGCTACACCTTC. As protein: CASSVDENYGYTF.

The rearrangement joins TRBV14 to TRBJ1-1; tentatively, D is TRBD1 (5 bases). Looked up from germline, CDR1 is SGHDN and CDR2 is FVKESK. Trimming took off 0 bases at V and 1 base at J, with 6 bases between the two ends. This CDR3 region has 14 residues. The CDR3 protein is CASSQDRGNTEAFF. For the CDR3, the DNA is TGTGCCAGCAGCCAAGATAGGGGGAACACTGAAGCTTTCTTT.

This chain connects TRBV21-1 to TRBJ1-2. TRBV21-1 is noted as a pseudogene. The CDR3 sequence is 15 residues long. CDR3: CASSKEGYGGNGYTF. CDR3 nucleotide sequence: TGTGCCAGCAGCAAAGAGGGTTATGGGGGGAATGGCTACACCTTC.

This chain connects TRBV14 to TRBJ2-7; the match to TRBD2 covers 8 bases. The germline gives CDR1 SGHDN, CDR2 FVKESK. This CDR3 has 17 residues. The trim removed 2 bases at V and 7 bases at J, leaving 16 bases unmatched. DNA for the CDR3: TGTGCCAGCAGCCAAAGAAGGAGTAGCGGGGACCTCTGGGAGCAGTACTTC. This codes for CASSQRRSSGDLWEQYF.

This clone was recorded once. The chain recombines TRBV19 with TRBJ1-6; no clear D. Per the germline V gene, CDR1 is LNHDA and CDR2 is SQIVND (reference sequence). This CDR3 comprises 18 residues. V lost 4 bases and J lost 0, with 16 bases in between. The CDR3 is CASSNRATRSSYNSPLHF. CDR3 nucleotides: TGTGCCAGTAGTAATCGAGCGACCCGGAGCTCCTATAATTCACCCCTCCACTTT.

This clone was counted once. Its ends do not fully match the called genes, so a read error is possible. The rearrangement links TRBV10-2 to TRBJ1-1, with D perhaps TRBD1 (6 bases). Germline V gives CDR1 WSHSY, CDR2 SAAADI. The CDR3 is 15 amino acids. CDR3 sequence (DNA): TGCGCCAGTAGTGAGCCGACAGGTCGGATAACTGAAGCTTTCTTT. Translated: CASSEPTGRITEAFF.

The CDR3 spells CARSLRGRRGNQPQHF. CDR3 DNA sequence: TGTGCCAGAAGCTTGAGGGGGCGCAGAGGCAATCAGCCCCAGCATTTT. J is TRBJ1-5 and V is TRBV5-3; 7 bases map to TRBD1. TRBV5-3 carries the ORF label, with uncertain function. The trim removed 1 base at V and 2 bases at J, leaving 6 bases unmatched. There are 16 residues in the CDR3.

This chain links TRBV19 with TRBJ2-7; 9 bases map to TRBD1. Unmatched junction bases numbered 0, after V lost 3 bases and J lost 3 bases. The CDR3 has 13 residues. Germline assignment: CDR1 LNHDA and CDR2 SQIVND (reference sequence). DNA for the CDR3: TGTGCCAGTAGTATGACAGGGGGCTACGAGCAGTACTTC. Translating it yields CASSMTGGYEQYF. The whole variable domain, filled in from reference TRBV19 and TRBJ2-7, reads DGGITQSPKYLFRKEGQNVTLSCEQNLNHDAMYWYRQDPGQGLRLIYYSQIVNDFQKGDIAEGYSVSREKKESFPLTVTSAQKNPTAFYLCASSMTGGYEQYFGPGTRLTVT.

The chain is built from TRBV9 and TRBJ1-3; a possible D gene is TRBD1 (5 bases). Per the germline V gene, CDR1 is SGDLS and CDR2 is YYNGEE. The CDR3 has 14 amino acids. V lost 0 bases to trimming and J lost 2 bases, with 6 bases between them. This chain's CDR3 is CASSVETAGNTIYF. The CDR3 DNA reads as TGTGCCAGCAGCGTAGAGACAGCTGGAAACACCATATATTTT. Full variable domain (outside the CDR3, taken from reference TRBV9 and TRBJ1-3): DSGVTQTPKHLITATGQRVTLRCSPRSGDLSVYWYQQSLDQGLQFLIQYYNGEERAKGNILERFSAQQFPDLHSELNLSSLELGDSALYFCASSVETAGNTIYFGEGSWLTVV.

V gene TRBV9 combines with J gene TRBJ2-3, with D maybe TRBD2 (6 bases). The CDR3 is 15 residues long. Germline values: CDR1 SGDLS, CDR2 YYNGEE. V dropped 4 bases and J dropped 0 bases, with 12 bases sitting between them. The CDR3 region is CASSLRTTSTDTQYF. The CDR3 DNA follows: TGTGCCAGCAGCTTACGGACTACTAGCACAGATACGCAGTATTTT. Drawing the rest from reference TRBV9 and TRBJ2-3, the complete variable domain is DSGVTQTPKHLITATGQRVTLRCSPRSGDLSVYWYQQSLDQGLQFLIQYYNGEERAKGNILERFSAQQFPDLHSELNLSSLELGDSALYFCASSLRTTSTDTQYFGPGTRLTVL.

This clone turned up a few times. This chain links TRBV5-4 with TRBJ2-7; D remains unclear. The CDR3 is 14 residues long. Germline lookup yields CDR1 SGHNT and CDR2 YYREEE (reference sequence). Trimming pared 0 bases from V and 2 bases from J, leaving 9 bases between. The CDR3 DNA is TGTGCCAGCAGCTTGGAACACCGAGCCTACGAGCAGTACTTC. It translates to CASSLEHRAYEQYF.

This chain joins TRBV9 and TRBJ2-2, with 9 positions matching TRBD1. Unmatched junction bases numbered 5, after V lost 4 bases and J lost 4 bases. This CDR3 spans 15 amino acids. Germline V CDR1 and CDR2: SGDLS, YYNGEE. The CDR3 loop reads CASSLTGGGTGELFF. CDR3 nucleotides: TGTGCCAGCAGCCTTACAGGGGGCGGCACCGGGGAGCTGTTTTTT. The full variable domain, rest sourced from reference TRBV9 and TRBJ2-2, is DSGVTQTPKHLITATGQRVTLRCSPRSGDLSVYWYQQSLDQGLQFLIQYYNGEERAKGNILERFSAQQFPDLHSELNLSSLELGDSALYFCASSLTGGGTGELFFGEGSRLTVL.

The chain recombines TRBV29-1 with TRBJ2-7, with 8 bases aligning to TRBD2. CDR3 size: 12 residues. CDR1 is SQVTM and CDR2 is ANQGSEA in the germline V gene. V shed 4 bases, J shed 2 bases, and the junction held 1 base outside the gene matches. The CDR3 sequence: CSVVGGAYEQYF. The CDR3, as DNA: TGCAGCGTTGTCGGGGGGGCCTACGAGCAGTACTTC.

The gene calls are TRBV19 and TRBJ2-1; D perhaps matches TRBD1 (5 bases). CDR3 length: 17 residues. V was cut by 7 bases and J by 3 bases, with 22 bases left in between. From germline, CDR1 is LNHDA and CDR2 SQIVND (reference sequence). The CDR3 sequence: CASTPIGTQVHYNEQFF. In DNA form, the CDR3 reads TGTGCCAGTACCCCAATAGGCACACAGGTCCACTACAATGAGCAGTTCTTC. Full variable domain (remainder filled in from reference TRBV19 and TRBJ2-1): DGGITQSPKYLFRKEGQNVTLSCEQNLNHDAMYWYRQDPGQGLRLIYYSQIVNDFQKGDIAEGYSVSREKKESFPLTVTSAQKNPTAFYLCASTPIGTQVHYNEQFFGPGTRLTVL.

This sequence joins TRBV27 and TRBJ2-3; D is undetermined. Germline CDR1 MNHEY, CDR2 SMNVEV (reference sequence). CDR3 length: 12 amino acids. Trimming left V 0 bases short and J 5 bases short, with 3 bases between. For the CDR3, the DNA is TGTGCCAGCAGTTTATCAGGAGATACGCAGTATTTT. Translated, it gives CASSLSGDTQYF.

The chain links TRBV5-5 to TRBJ1-2; TRBD1 matches at 9 bases. The CDR3 loop spans 15 amino acids. Germline V gene sequence: CDR1 SGHKS, CDR2 YYEKEE (reference sequence). V trimming: 4 bases; J trimming: 4 bases; junction bases outside the gene matches: 8. For the CDR3, the DNA is TGTGCCAGCAGCCAGGACAGGGGACTATTCTATGGCTACACCTTC. Translation gives CASSQDRGLFYGYTF.

The chain is built from TRBV11-2 and TRBJ1-6; D unclear. Trimming removed 2 bases at V and 7 bases at J, with 15 bases between. The CDR3 runs to 16 residues. Germline-derived CDR1 and CDR2 are SGHAT and FQNNGV. In DNA form, the CDR3 reads TGTGCCAGCAGCTTAAACTCGGCAGAGAGGAATTCACCCCTCCACTTT. Translated: CASSLNSAERNSPLHF. The full variable domain, completed using reference TRBV11-2 and TRBJ1-6, is EAGVAQSPRYKIIEKRQSVAFWCNPISGHATLYWYQQILGQGPKLLIQFQNNGVVDDSQLPKDRFSAERLKGVDSTLKIQPAKLEDSAVYLCASSLNSAERNSPLHFGNGTRLTVT.

The rearrangement links TRBV19 to TRBJ1-1; D not resolved. There are 15 residues in the CDR3. Germline assignment: CDR1 LNHDA and CDR2 SQIVND (reference sequence). Between the trimmed V and J ends, which lost 4 bases and 1 base, there was a span of 13 bases. The CDR3 bases are TGTGCCAGTAGTAACCCTCCCAGGACGAACACTGAAGCTTTCTTT. Its translation: CASSNPPRTNTEAFF.